The clone carrying this TCR beta chain was detected only a few times. The antigen is unknown. CD4+ T cells that had been cultured provided DNA sequenced with the Oncomine TCR Beta short-read assay. TCRdb re-analysed the PCR reads in MiXCR, keeping a single row per CDR3 protein. The sample lists around 2,600 distinct CDR3 sequences, 25% to 30% occurring once. These data are taken from a study of vaccination and CD4 T cells after COVID-19. Treatment meaning: approximately 11-day PBMC culture with coronavirus spike peptide pools or control peptides (ViraFEST assay). Ahead of the COVID-19 pandemic (2011-2018), the CD4+ T cells of the unexposed donor were collected. The clonotype originates from a human donor in good health. The sequencing input was CD4+ T cells from blood, cultured in vitro.

The CDR3 nucleotides are TGTGCCAGCAGTTTAGTGGGACAGGGGGCTTCTTATGGCTACACCTTC. Protein product: CASSLVGQGASYGYTF. The genes are TRBV28 and TRBJ1-2; 12 nucleotides match TRBD1. The CDR3 runs to 16 residues. Per germline, CDR1 MDHEN and CDR2 SYDVKM. Germline trimming cut 2 bases from V and 5 bases from J; bases unmatched to any gene: 6.